The clone carrying this T cell receptor beta chain occurred many times. The antigen is not known. The sample comes from a study of T cells after yellow fever vaccination. Points from the study as a whole: Primary-vaccination clones mostly resurfaced post-booster (nearly 97% CD4, roughly 90% CD8).

This CDR3 region has 13 residues. Trimming removed 7 bases from V and 6 bases from J, with 14 bases in between. In germline, CDR1 is SGHRS, CDR2 YFSETQ. It was through 5'RACE template switching that TCR cDNA was made, with a universal primer site and UMIs added. One entry per CDR3 protein results from TCRdb running MiXCR on the 5' RACE reads. The sample contains 230,000 or so distinct CDR3 sequences, approximately 6.7% of which appear only once. The sequence was obtained from a man aged 25 to 45 who received the YFV17D yellow fever vaccine. The rearrangement links TRBV5-1 to TRBJ2-1; D tentatively fits TRBD1 or TRBD2 (5 bases each). The sample here was CD4+ T cells sorted from PBMCs, taken on the day of the yellow fever booster vaccination. The DNA for the CDR3 is TGCGCCAGCGGGACCTTAGGGGTCAATGAGCAGTTCTTC. Translation gives CASGTLGVNEQFF. The full variable domain, its missing parts supplied by reference TRBV5-1 and TRBJ2-1, is KAGVTQTPRYLIKTRGQQVTLSCSPISGHRSVSWYQQTPGQGLQFLFEYFSETQRNKGNFPGRFSGRQFSNSRSEMNVSTLELGDSALYLCASGTLGVNEQFFGPGTRLTVL.